A selection of T cell receptor beta chains follows, all from one sample in a study of cytomegalovirus exposure and HLA in healthy donors. Profiled with immunoSEQ multiplex PCR; TCRdb holds only in-frame clones, not every one. The data hold about 140,000 clones, with 60% to 80% observed a single time. Sequenced input: PBMCs. The receptors come from a female donor in good health and CMV-seronegative. The CDR3 runs from the conserved cysteine through the conserved F or W. The D gene is left open where the match is weak. Clone size is not always given. Where it is, it says once, few, many or a class for expanded clones.

j_gene | d_gene | v_gene | abundance | CDR3nt | CDR3aa
TRBJ2-5 | NA | TRBV6-6 | NA | TGTGCCAGCAGACCTCAGGGGGGCGTAGAGACCCAGTACTTC | CASRPQGGVETQYF
TRBJ1-4 | NA | TRBV7-8 | NA | TGTGCCAGCAGCTTTCTTTCAGGGGCTTTTAATGAAAAACTGTTTTTT | CASSFLSGAFNEKLFF
TRBJ2-7 | NA | TRBV6-1 | NA | TGTGCCAGCTCGGGAACCTACGAGCAGTACTTC | CASSGTYEQYF
TRBJ1-6 | TRBD1 | TRBV27 | once | TGTGCCAGCAGACCAGGGGGGTCCTATAATTCACCCCTCCACTTT | CASRPGGSYNSPLHF
TRBJ1-2 | TRBD1 | TRBV27 | NA | TGTGCCAGCAGTTCCCAGACAGGGGGCATCTATGGCTACACCTTC | CASSSQTGGIYGYTF
TRBJ2-3 | NA | TRBV15 | NA | TGTGCCACCAGCAGACTTACAGGGACGGATACGCAGTATTTT | CATSRLTGTDTQYF
TRBJ1-1 | NA | TRBV5-1 | NA | TGCGCCAGCAGCTTGGGGACATCAGACACTGAAGCTTTCTTT | CASSLGTSDTEAFF
TRBJ1-2 | NA | TRBV5-4 | NA | TGTGCCAGCAGCTTGGACAGGGCGAACTATGGCTACACCTTC | CASSLDRANYGYTF
TRBJ2-2 | NA | TRBV6-5 | NA | TGTGCCAGCAGTTACCAAATCCAGGGGACCGGGGAGCTGTTTTTT | CASSYQIQGTGELFF
TRBJ2-7 | TRBD1 | TRBV5-1 | NA | TGCGCCAGCAGCTTACTACAGGGGGCGTCCTACGAGCAGTACTTC | CASSLLQGASYEQYF
TRBJ2-2 | NA | TRBV11-3 | NA | TGTGCCAGCAGCTCAGGGTCCCCTTGGGAGCTGTTTTTT | CASSSGSPWELFF
TRBJ1-2 | NA | TRBV2 | NA | TGTGCCAGCAAGTCAGGGGATGGCTATGGCTACCCCTTC | CASKSGDGYGYPF
TRBJ1-2 | TRBD1 | TRBV11-3 | NA | TGTGCCAGCAGCTTAGTATTAGCGGGACAGAAAGCTAACTATGGCTACACCTTC | CASSLVLAGQKANYGYTF
TRBJ1-1 | NA | TRBV13 | NA | TGTGCCAGCAGCTTCTACAGCATGAACACTGAAGCTTTCTTT | CASSFYSMNTEAFF
TRBJ2-7 | NA | TRBV7-9 | NA | TGTTCCAGCAGCACTGGGACAACCTACGAGCAGTACTTC | CSSSTGTTYEQYF
TRBJ2-7 | TRBD1 | TRBV6-6 | NA | TGTGCCAGCAGCCCCACGATCGGGACAGACTCCTACGAGCAGTACTTC | CASSPTIGTDSYEQYF
TRBJ1-1 | TRBD1 | TRBV30 | few | TGTGCCTGGATGGACAGGGCCACTGAAGCTTTCTTT | CAWMDRATEAFF
TRBJ2-7 | NA | TRBV2 | few | TGTGCCAGCAGTGAATCAGGGGGGCTCTCCTACGAGCAGTACTTC | CASSESGGLSYEQYF
TRBJ2-2 | NA | TRBV7-2 | once | TGTGCCAGCAGCTTAATGGACACAAGCACCGGGGAGCTGTTTTTT | CASSLMDTSTGELFF
TRBJ2-7 | TRBD1 | TRBV19 | once | TGTGCCAGTACGGGACAGGCTCGAGAAGAGCAGTACTTC | CASTGQAREEQYF
TRBJ1-2 | TRBD1 | TRBV5-1 | NA | TGCGCCAGCAGCTTGGACCCTACTTCGGCAGGGGGCGGGTATGGCTACACCTTC | CASSLDPTSAGGGYGYTF
TRBJ2-2 | NA | TRBV21-1 | NA | TGTGCCAGCAGTTTGCGCGAGGGGACAGCTAACACCGGGGAGCTGTTTTTT | CASSLREGTANTGELFF
TRBJ2-5 | TRBD2 | TRBV5-1 | NA | TGCGCCAGCAGCTTGGGGAGCGGGATGGGGACCCAGTACTTC | CASSLGSGMGTQYF
TRBJ1-4 | NA | TRBV27 | NA | TGTGCCAGCAGTTTGGGGGGGGGTGGATTAGCTAATGAAAAACTGTTTTTT | CASSLGGGGLANEKLFF
TRBJ2-4 | NA | TRBV9 | NA | TGTGCCAGCAGCGCTAGCAACCAAAACATTCAGTACTTC | CASSASNQNIQYF
TRBJ1-1 | NA | TRBV5-1 | NA | TGCGCCAGCAGCTTTCGGGGGAGCCCTGAAGCTTTCTTT | CASSFRGSPEAFF
TRBJ2-1 | TRBD2 | TRBV5-1 | few | TGCGCCAGCAGCTTAAGTAGCGGGGGGGCGAATGAGCAGTTCTTC | CASSLSSGGANEQFF
TRBJ2-2 | NA | TRBV7-3 | once | TGTGCCAGCAGCCTGGGCCCAGGGCTATACACCGGGGAGCTGTTTTTT | CASSLGPGLYTGELFF
TRBJ1-2 | NA | TRBV4-2 | NA | TGTGCCAGCAGCCAAGATGTCCCGGCAGAGGGCTATGGCTACACCTTC | CASSQDVPAEGYGYTF
TRBJ2-5 | NA | TRBV7-7 | NA | TGTGCTAGCACTTCCAACCCCGGGGAGACCCAGTACTTC | CASTSNPGETQYF
TRBJ2-7 | TRBD2 | TRBV27 | NA | TGTGCCAGCAGTATGACTAGCAGCGAGCAGTACTTC | CASSMTSSEQYF
TRBJ1-2 | TRBD1 | TRBV5-1 | NA | TGCGCCAGCAGCCCCCGTGGACAGGGGGCGAACGGCTACACCTTC | CASSPRGQGANGYTF
TRBJ1-1 | NA | TRBV7-9 | NA | TGTGCCAGCAGCTTATCTCTAGGTGGTACTGAAGCTTTCTTT | CASSLSLGGTEAFF
TRBJ2-7 | TRBD1 | TRBV7-6 | NA | TGTGCCAGCAGCTTAACCGACAGGGAGCTCTACGAGCAGTACTTC | CASSLTDRELYEQYF
TRBJ2-7 | NA | TRBV9 | NA | TGTGCCAGCAGCGTTGAACAGGGAAGCGAGCAGTACTTC | CASSVEQGSEQYF
TRBJ2-7 | TRBD1 | TRBV5-1 | NA | TGCGCCAGCAGCTTGGGAGGACAGGGGAGCTCCTACGAGCAGTACTTC | CASSLGGQGSSYEQYF
TRBJ1-3 | NA | TRBV10-3 | NA | TGTGCCATCAGTGAGTTAGGGGAAGGAAACACCATATATTTT | CAISELGEGNTIYF
TRBJ2-7 | NA | TRBV6-6 | once | TGCGCCGCGGCAAATACTTACGAGCAGTACTTC | CAAANTYEQYF
TRBJ2-2 | TRBD1 | TRBV4-2 | NA | TGTGCCAGCAGCGCCCGGGACAGCAACACCGGGGAGCTGTTTTTT | CASSARDSNTGELFF
TRBJ1-5 | NA | TRBV5-4 | NA | TGTGCCAGCAGCTTAGATCGGGGGCAGCCCCAGCATTTT | CASSLDRGQPQHF
TRBJ2-3 | NA | TRBV19 | NA | TGTGCCAGTAGCCATGCAGATACGCAGTATTTT | CASSHADTQYF
TRBJ2-7 | NA | TRBV28 | few | TGTGCCAGCAGCCCTCGGACAGTGCTTAACTACGAGCAGTACTTC | CASSPRTVLNYEQYF
TRBJ2-7 | NA | TRBV6-6 | NA | TGTGCCAGCAGTTACTCGCCTGGGGAGAGGTCCTACGAGCAGTACTTC | CASSYSPGERSYEQYF
TRBJ2-7 | TRBD2 | TRBV13 | NA | TGTGCCAGCAGCACCGGCGGGGGAGGGTACGAGCAGTACTTC | CASSTGGGGYEQYF
TRBJ1-5 | NA | TRBV19 | NA | TGTGCCAGTAGTATAGTTGGCGGGGCAGTCAGCAATCAGCCCCAGCATTTT | CASSIVGGAVSNQPQHF
TRBJ1-2 | NA | TRBV27 | NA | TGTGCCAGCAGTTTAGTATCGGGGAACTATGGCTACACCTTC | CASSLVSGNYGYTF
TRBJ2-7 | NA | TRBV21-1 | few | TGTGCCAGCCACCTCGGGCTAGCGGATTACTACGAGCAGTACTTC | CASHLGLADYYEQYF
TRBJ2-7 | NA | TRBV6-6 | NA | TGTGCCAGCAGTCCTTGGACAGCTACCTACGAGCAGTACTTC | CASSPWTATYEQYF
TRBJ1-1 | TRBD1 | TRBV5-1 | NA | TGCGCCAGCAGCCCAGGACAGGGGTACACTGAAGCTTTCTTT | CASSPGQGYTEAFF
TRBJ2-6 | NA | TRBV7-2 | NA | TGTGCCAGCAGTCCGGACGGGGCAGGGGCGGGGGCCAACGTCCTGACTTTC | CASSPDGAGAGANVLTF
TRBJ2-5 | TRBD1 | TRBV5-1 | NA | TGCGCCAGCAGCTTGGGAGGGACAGGGGTGCGGGAGACCCAGTACTTC | CASSLGGTGVRETQYF
TRBJ2-7 | NA | TRBV7-7 | NA | TGTGCTAGCAGCCAGATCCAGGGGAACCCCTACGAGCAGTACTTC | CASSQIQGNPYEQYF
TRBJ2-4 | NA | TRBV16 | few | TGTGCCAGCAGCCATCTATTGGGCCCCCAAAACATTCAGTACTTC | CASSHLLGPQNIQYF